The 32 T cell receptor beta chains presented below share a single source sample, sequenced in a study of shared clonotypes between healthy human individuals (dated by TCRdb to 2018 to 2020). Library creation used the immunoSEQ multiplex PCR assay. Not all clones reach the TCRdb copy of this immuneACCESS table, which keeps in-frame sequences only. Checked studies attribute under half of the gap to unresolved V genes and leave the rest unexplained. The sample profile shows about 2.4 million clones; roughly 92% of them were found once. The biggest ten clones account for around 0.15% of the sample. The sequenced material came from naive CD4+ T cells sorted from blood. The sample's cell subset or site label, in plain terms: CD45RA+ positively selected. The source is a man aged 18 to 35 in good health.

V gene TRBV6-1 combines with J gene TRBJ2-7; 7 bases line up with TRBD2. With V trimmed by 8 bases and J by 7 bases, 14 bases remained unmatched. CDR1 and CDR2 from the germline V gene are MNHNS and SASEGT. CDR3 length equals 14 residues. The DNA of the CDR3 is TGTGCCAGCGGATTTCCGGGACTATCGAGAGAGCAGTACTTC. Amino acid sequence: CASGFPGLSREQYF.

The chain links TRBV19 to TRBJ1-4; the match to TRBD1 covers 10 bases. V was clipped by 4 bases and J by 7 bases; unmatched bases: 6. The CDR3 has 15 residues. Germline V gives CDR1 LNHDA, CDR2 SQIVND (reference sequence). The CDR3: CASSTGTGVTEKLFF. The DNA of the CDR3 is TGTGCCAGTAGTACCGGGACAGGGGTAACTGAAAAACTGTTTTTT.

The chain has TRBV19 and TRBJ1-5; unclear D gene. CDR3 length: 15 amino acids. V lost 6 bases and J lost 0, with 12 bases in between. Per the germline V gene, CDR1 is LNHDA and CDR2 is SQIVND (reference sequence). CDR3: CASSPGGHSNQPQHF. The DNA for the CDR3 is TGTGCCAGTAGCCCGGGAGGGCATAGCAATCAGCCCCAGCATTTT.

V and J are TRBV21-1 and TRBJ1-6. TRBV21-1 corresponds to a pseudogene. This CDR3 has 19 amino acids. CDR3 DNA: TGTGCCAGCAGCAAAGCGCTAAAGGGGGGACACAAATGGGATTCACCCCTCCACTTT. Translating gives CASSKALKGGHKWDSPLHF.

In nucleotides, the CDR3 is TGTGCCAGTAGTACGGGACTAGCCTACAATGAGCAGTTCTTC. This encodes CASSTGLAYNEQFF. The V gene is TRBV19, the J gene TRBJ2-1; 8 bases line up with TRBD2. Germline assignment: CDR1 LNHDA and CDR2 SQIVND (reference sequence). The ends lost 4 bases at V and 2 bases at J; junction bases unmatched: 1. CDR3 size: 14 residues.

The rearrangement joins TRBV7-3 to TRBJ2-2; D gene uncertain. V shed 3 bases and J shed 4 bases, with 12 bases lying between them. This CDR3 comprises 15 residues. Germline V lookup: CDR1 SGHTA, CDR2 FQGTGA. The CDR3 loop reads CASSFTIPSTGELFF. CDR3 coding DNA: TGTGCCAGCAGCTTCACTATCCCTTCCACCGGGGAGCTGTTTTTT.

This chain joins TRBV5-1 and TRBJ2-7, with D perhaps being TRBD1 or TRBD2 (6 bases each). In germline, CDR1 is SGHRS, CDR2 YFSETQ. The CDR3 loop spans 17 amino acids. V lost 4 bases to trimming and J lost 3 bases, with 23 bases between them. The chain's CDR3 is CASSRTSGGGFIYEQYF. As DNA, the CDR3 is TGCGCCAGCAGCCGCACCTCCGGAGGGGGTTTTATCTACGAGCAGTACTTC.

The gene calls are TRBV6-5 and TRBJ1-2, with TRBD1 matching 7 bases. The CDR3 runs to 14 residues. Germline loops: CDR1 MNHEY, CDR2 SVGAGI. With 5 bases clipped from V and 2 bases from J, the junction kept 5 bases outside the gene matches. The CDR3 nucleotides read TGTGCCAGCAGTCGACAGGGTCTAAACTATGGCTACACCTTC. It specifies CASSRQGLNYGYTF.

V gene TRBV30 combines with J gene TRBJ2-7; D is unresolved. Germline lookup yields CDR1 GTSNPN and CDR2 SVGIG (reference sequence). With 4 bases removed from V and 6 bases from J, the gap between germline ends came to 10 bases. The CDR3 is 11 amino acids. Written as DNA, the CDR3 is TGTGCCTGGACCAAAGGGCGCGAGCAGTACTTC. It is translated as CAWTKGREQYF.

This chain uses TRBV28 with TRBJ1-5; the D gene is possibly TRBD1 (5 bases). Trimming took off 2 bases at V and 5 bases at J, with 13 bases between the two ends. This CDR3 is built from 15 residues. Germline V gene data show CDR1 as MDHEN and CDR2 as SYDVKM. Here the CDR3 reads CASSLRGVRDQPQHF. Written as DNA, the CDR3 is TGTGCCAGCAGTTTACGGGGGGTGAGGGATCAGCCCCAGCATTTT. Drawing the rest from reference TRBV28 and TRBJ1-5, the complete variable domain is DVKVTQSSRYLVKRTGEKVFLECVQDMDHENMFWYRQDPGLGLRLIYFSYDVKMKEKGDIPEGYSVSREKKERFSLILESASTNQTSMYLCASSLRGVRDQPQHFGDGTRLSIL.

CDR3 sequence reads: CASTREFNQETQYF. The DNA for the CDR3 is TGTGCCAGCACGAGGGAGTTCAACCAAGAGACCCAGTACTTC. The V call is TRBV6-1, the J call TRBJ2-5, with D perhaps TRBD2 (5 bases). This CDR3 has 14 amino acids. Trimming shortened V by 7 bases and J by 0 bases, and 12 bases separated the two germline ends. Germline values: CDR1 MNHNS, CDR2 SASEGT.

The CDR3 DNA follows: TGTGCCAGTAGTATAGCACGGACAGTAACTTACGAGCAGTACTTC. Protein product: CASSIARTVTYEQYF. The chain joins TRBV19 to TRBJ2-7, with D possibly TRBD1 on 6 matching bases. Germline-derived CDR1 and CDR2 are LNHDA and SQIVND (reference sequence). This CDR3 has 15 residues. Trimming shortened V by 1 base and J by 4 bases, and 14 bases separated the two germline ends.

Comments on this clone: At one end the junction does not follow the germline gene, possibly because of a read error. The CDR3 protein is CASTLGLAGGETQYF. In DNA, the CDR3 is TGTGCTAGCACCCTAGGCCTAGCCGGGGGAGAGACCCAGTACTTC. The rearrangement uses TRBV7-7 and TRBJ2-5; perhaps TRBD2 as D (6 bases). Per the germline V gene, CDR1 is SSHAT and CDR2 is FNYEAQ (reference sequence). The CDR3 covers 15 residues.

CDR3 in amino acids: CASSEMAGGRKTQYF. The CDR3 DNA follows: TGCGCCAGCAGTGAGATGGCGGGGGGGCGAAAGACCCAGTACTTC. The chain has TRBV10-2 and TRBJ2-5, with 9 bases fitting TRBD2. Trimming took 2 bases from V and 6 from J; bases not matched to a gene: 7. CDR3 length equals 15 residues. Germline values: CDR1 WSHSY, CDR2 SAAADI.

The chain joins TRBV10-3 to TRBJ2-1, with 12 positions matching TRBD2. This CDR3 has 17 residues. The V gene end was trimmed by 0 bases and the J gene end by 7 bases; junction bases not matched to a gene: 7. Germline V gene data show CDR1 as ENHRY and CDR2 as SYGVKD. CDR3 coding DNA: TGTGCCATCAGTGAGTCGAAGCTAGCGGGGGGGCGGAATGAGCAGTTCTTC. This codes for CAISESKLAGGRNEQFF.

A word on this clone: One end of the junction varies from germline; a read error may be responsible. This chain uses TRBV7-7 with TRBJ2-2; D ambiguous. The CDR3 length is 13 residues. Germline values: CDR1 SSHAT, CDR2 FNYEAQ (reference sequence). CDR3 bases: TGTGCTAGCAGCTTAATATCACCCGGGGAGCTGTTTTTT. Amino acid sequence: CASSLISPGELFF. Drawing the rest from reference TRBV7-7 and TRBJ2-2, the complete variable domain is GAGVSQSPRYKVTKRGQDVTLRCDPISSHATLYWYQQALGQGPEFLTYFNYEAQPDKSGLPSDRFSAERPEGSISTLTIQRTEQRDSAMYRCASSLISPGELFFGEGSRLTVL.

This sequence joins TRBV10-3 and TRBJ2-3; D is uncertain. Germline V CDR1 and CDR2: ENHRY, SYGVKD. V was clipped by 6 bases and J by 2 bases, with 12 bases between them. CDR3 size: 14 residues. CDR3 region: CAIRGSADTDTQYF. CDR3 DNA: TGTGCCATCAGAGGGTCCGCCGACACAGATACGCAGTATTTT.

The chain joins TRBV6-1 to TRBJ1-2; 7 nucleotides agree with TRBD1. V was clipped by 7 bases and J by 5 bases; unmatched bases: 1. Per germline, CDR1 MNHNS and CDR2 SASEGT. The CDR3 totals 11 residues. This chain's CDR3 is CASTGGYGYTF. CDR3 DNA: TGTGCCAGCACAGGGGGGTATGGCTACACCTTC.

The chain employs TRBV7-2 and TRBJ2-7, with D tentatively TRBD1 or TRBD2 (5 bases each). Trimming cost V 2 bases and J 1 base, with 12 bases left between them. The germline V gene encodes CDR1 SGHTA and CDR2 FQGNSA. The CDR3 consists of 15 residues. In nucleotides, the CDR3 is TGTGCCAGCAGCTTAATGGCAGGGAGATCCTACGAGCAGTACTTC. Encoded protein: CASSLMAGRSYEQYF. The entire variable domain, with the rest obtained from reference TRBV7-2 and TRBJ2-7, is as follows: GAGVSQSPSNKVTEKGKDVELRCDPISGHTALYWYRQSLGQGLEFLIYFQGNSAPDKSGLPSDRFSAERTGGSVSTLTIQRTQQEDSAVYLCASSLMAGRSYEQYFGPGTRLTVT.

The chain uses TRBV5-1 and TRBJ2-5; D is unclear. V shed 4 bases and J shed 2 bases, with 9 bases lying between them. The CDR3 sequence is 13 residues long. CDR1 SGHRS and CDR2 YFSETQ come from the germline V gene. The CDR3 nucleotides read TGCGCCAGCAGCCCCGGACGGCAAGAGACCCAGTACTTC. Protein: CASSPGRQETQYF. Full variable domain (outside the CDR3, taken from reference TRBV5-1 and TRBJ2-5): KAGVTQTPRYLIKTRGQQVTLSCSPISGHRSVSWYQQTPGQGLQFLFEYFSETQRNKGNFPGRFSGRQFSNSRSEMNVSTLELGDSALYLCASSPGRQETQYFGPGTRLLVL.

The V gene is TRBV5-6, the J gene TRBJ2-5; D unresolved. V lost 2 bases to trimming and J lost 1 base, with 3 bases between them. Germline V gene sequence: CDR1 SGHDT, CDR2 YYEEEE. The CDR3 totals 12 residues. CDR3 nucleotides: TGTGCCAGCAGCTTACCCCAAGAGACCCAGTACTTC. Translation: CASSLPQETQYF.

Notes on this clone: Other DNA sequences in this specimen translate into the identical CDR3. The rearrangement links TRBV7-6 to TRBJ2-5; no definite D call. The V gene lost 5 bases and the J gene lost 2 bases, with 3 bases spanning the gap. The germline V gene has CDR1 SGHVS and CDR2 FNYEAQ. The CDR3 length is 11 residues. The CDR3 loop reads CASSPQETQYF. DNA of the CDR3: TGTGCCAGCAGCCCTCAAGAGACCCAGTACTTC.

The genes are TRBV10-1 and TRBJ2-5, with TRBD2 matching over 7 bases. V lost 3 bases and J lost 2; bases outside the gene matches: 3. CDR1 and CDR2 from the germline V gene are WNHNN and SYGVQD (reference sequence). There are 14 residues in the CDR3. The CDR3 loop reads CASSDGGGQETQYF. For the CDR3, the DNA is TGCGCCAGCAGTGATGGGGGGGGGCAAGAGACCCAGTACTTC.

The rearrangement uses TRBV9 and TRBJ2-7, with D hard to call. Germline V gene data show CDR1 as SGDLS and CDR2 as YYNGEE. The CDR3 extends over 17 amino acids. Trimming cost V 0 bases and J 4 bases, with 20 bases left between them. The CDR3 loop is CASSVALARAPGYEQYF. The CDR3 bases are TGTGCCAGCAGCGTAGCTTTGGCAAGGGCCCCCGGGTACGAGCAGTACTTC. Drawing the rest from reference TRBV9 and TRBJ2-7, the complete variable domain is DSGVTQTPKHLITATGQRVTLRCSPRSGDLSVYWYQQSLDQGLQFLIQYYNGEERAKGNILERFSAQQFPDLHSELNLSSLELGDSALYFCASSVALARAPGYEQYFGPGTRLTVT.

As concerns this clone: This sample includes further DNA sequences coding for the same CDR3. This sequence joins TRBV6-5 and TRBJ2-7; tentatively, D is TRBD1 (6 bases). CDR1 is MNHEY, CDR2 SVGAGI, per germline. The length of the CDR3 is 13 residues. Trimming removed 2 bases from V and 3 bases from J, with 8 bases in between. CDR3 amino acids: CASSYEGGYEQYF. Here the CDR3 DNA reads TGTGCCAGCAGTTACGAAGGGGGCTACGAGCAGTACTTC.

This clone is a singleton in its sample. The chain has TRBV6-5 and TRBJ2-1, with D perhaps TRBD2 (7 bases). The CDR3 runs to 12 residues. V lost 8 bases, J lost 10 bases, and 15 bases lay in between. Per germline, CDR1 MNHEY and CDR2 SVGAGI. CDR3: CASSRGAREQFF. The CDR3 DNA reads as TGTGCCAGCTCTCGGGGGGCGCGGGAGCAGTTCTTC.

CDR3 bases: TGTGCCAGCAGCTTAGCCCAGGGGGCCTACAATGAGCAGTTCTTC. This codes for CASSLAQGAYNEQFF. The chain has TRBV7-9 and TRBJ2-1, with 7 bases identical to TRBD1. V was pared by 0 bases and J by 2 bases, with 1 base of the junction left unmatched. CDR3 size: 15 residues. Germline CDR1 and CDR2: SEHNR and FQNEAQ (reference sequence).

The J gene is TRBJ1-2, the V gene TRBV28; 7 bases agree with TRBD1. CDR1 and CDR2 from the germline V gene are MDHEN and SYDVKM. The V segment lost 4 bases and the J segment 4 bases; nucleotides outside the gene matches: 9. The CDR3 is made up of 15 amino acids. Here the CDR3 reads CASSSTGTVSYGYTF. The CDR3 region has the DNA TGTGCCAGCAGTTCCACCGGGACAGTAAGCTATGGCTACACCTTC.

This clone was found once. The J gene is TRBJ1-2, the V gene TRBV12-2. TRBV12-2 constitutes a pseudogene. This CDR3 comprises 15 residues. The CDR3: CASRSRQAPGGGYTF. CDR3 DNA sequence: TGTGCAAGTCGCTCCAGACAGGCGCCGGGGGGTGGCTACACCTTC.

The V call is TRBV10-1, the J call TRBJ1-3; TRBD1 is a possible D gene (5 bases). Germline loops: CDR1 WNHNN, CDR2 SYGVQD (reference sequence). V was trimmed by 6 bases and J by 1 base, leaving 7 bases between them. The CDR3 sequence is 13 residues long. The CDR3 region is CASRGESGNTIYF. CDR3 DNA sequence: TGCGCCAGCAGGGGGGAGTCTGGAAACACCATATATTTT.

The rearrangement joins TRBV10-3 to TRBJ1-2; D unclear. The germline V gene encodes CDR1 ENHRY and CDR2 SYGVKD. Trimming pared 3 bases from V and 6 bases from J, leaving 11 bases between. This CDR3 is 13 amino acids long. The DNA of the CDR3 is TGTGCCATCAGTGACCTTTCCGGGGATGGCTACACCTTC. Translating gives CAISDLSGDGYTF.

V is TRBV27 and J is TRBJ2-7; 10 positions agree with TRBD2. This CDR3 comprises 16 residues. Germline loops: CDR1 MNHEY, CDR2 SMNVEV (reference sequence). J was trimmed by 0 bases and V by 2 bases; bases with no gene match: 4. CDR3 in amino acids: CASSLILAGSSYEQYF. The CDR3 DNA sequence: TGTGCCAGCAGTTTAATACTAGCGGGATCCTCCTACGAGCAGTACTTC.